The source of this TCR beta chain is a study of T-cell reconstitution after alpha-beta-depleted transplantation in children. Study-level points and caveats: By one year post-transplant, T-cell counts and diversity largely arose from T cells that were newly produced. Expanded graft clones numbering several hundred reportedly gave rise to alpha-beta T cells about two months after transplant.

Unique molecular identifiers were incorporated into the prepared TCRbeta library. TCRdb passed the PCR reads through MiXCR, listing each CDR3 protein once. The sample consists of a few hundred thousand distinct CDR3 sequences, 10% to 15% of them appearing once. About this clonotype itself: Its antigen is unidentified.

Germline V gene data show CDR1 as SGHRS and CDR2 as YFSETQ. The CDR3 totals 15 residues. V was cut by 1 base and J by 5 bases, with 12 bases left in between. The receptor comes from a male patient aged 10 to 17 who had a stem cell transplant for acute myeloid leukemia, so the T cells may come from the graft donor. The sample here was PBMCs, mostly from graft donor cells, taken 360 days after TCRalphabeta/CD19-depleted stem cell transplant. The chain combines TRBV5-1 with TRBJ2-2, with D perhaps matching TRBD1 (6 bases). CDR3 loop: CASSLSVQGTGELFF. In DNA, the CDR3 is TGCGCCAGCAGCTTGTCGGTGCAGGGGACCGGGGAGCTGTTTTTT.